The 2 T cell receptor beta chains below all came from one sample that was sequenced in a study of T cell repertoires in cytomegalovirus infection. In TCRdb, the reads were re-called with MiXCR into one record per CDR3 protein. The sample has 630,000 or so distinct CDR3 sequences; roughly a quarter are singletons. Sequenced sample: CD8+ T cells from PBMCs. The receptors stem from a human donor in good health (CMV status not recorded). Some clones in this sample may be carry-over from other donors' samples.

CDR3 sequence: CASSLGGQGNTEAFF. The CDR3 DNA is TGTGCCAGCAGCTTAGGGGGACAGGGTAACACTGAAGCTTTCTTT. The chain employs TRBV7-2 and TRBJ1-1, with 9 bases lining up with TRBD1. The V segment lost 1 base and the J segment 2 bases; nucleotides outside the gene matches: 2. The CDR3 has 15 amino acids. Per the germline V gene, CDR1 is SGHTA and CDR2 is FQGNSA.

Regarding this clonotype: One end of the junction is discordant with germline, which a read error may explain. The chain has TRBV4-3 and TRBJ1-2; D remains unclear. This CDR3 region has 14 residues. CDR1 and CDR2 from the germline V gene are LGHNA and YSLEER. This CDR3 reads CASSQDRASTGHTF. CDR3 sequence (DNA): TGCGCCAGCAGCCAAGATAGGGCATCAACTGGCCACACCTTC.